The 5 T cell receptor beta chains below were found in one sample sequenced in a study of blood T cell repertoires in COVID-19. Produced via immunoSEQ multiplex PCR; TCRdb's table is partial and in-frame only. The sample has 150,000 to 200,000 clones, 88% seen once. The sequencing input was PBMCs or T cells enriched from blood (not recorded which). These receptors were obtained from a woman aged 18-29 years who had recovered from COVID-19.

This clone was detected only once. V is TRBV28 and J is TRBJ2-7, with D possibly matching TRBD2 (6 bases). Germline V gene lookup returns CDR1 MDHEN and CDR2 SYDVKM. V dropped 2 bases and J dropped 7 bases, with 9 bases sitting between them. CDR3 length equals 12 residues. The DNA for the CDR3 is TGTGCCAGCAGTTTACCCCGGGGGGAGCAGTACTTC. It yields the protein CASSLPRGEQYF.

The chain uses TRBV7-9 and TRBJ1-4, with D possibly TRBD1 on 5 matching bases. Germline values: CDR1 SEHNR, CDR2 FQNEAQ (reference sequence). The V end lost 4 bases, the J end lost 3 bases, and 12 bases lay between the germline ends. The CDR3 is 15 residues long. Written as DNA, the CDR3 is TGTGCCAGCAGCTGGACACAGGACCCTAATGAAAAACTGTTTTTT. This translates into CASSWTQDPNEKLFF.

This sequence joins TRBV4-1 and TRBJ1-5; perhaps TRBD1 as D (5 bases). The V end was cut by 0 bases, the J end by 4 bases, with 16 bases between. From germline, CDR1 is MGHRA and CDR2 YSYEKL. The CDR3 is made up of 17 amino acids. CDR3 DNA sequence: TGCGCCAGCAGCCAAGATCATCGATCGGGGGGGAATCAGCCCCAGCATTTT. This translates into CASSQDHRSGGNQPQHF.

This clone appeared once. The chain couples TRBV9 to TRBJ2-2; 8 bases match TRBD2. The ends lost 0 bases at V and 5 bases at J; junction bases unmatched: 6. This CDR3 contains 16 residues. CDR1 and CDR2 (germline): SGDLS, YYNGEE. CDR3 DNA: TGTGCCAGCAGCGTAGATGGGACTAGGGCAACCGGGGAGCTGTTTTTT. Translated, it gives CASSVDGTRATGELFF. Variable domain in full (rest from reference TRBV9 and TRBJ2-2): DSGVTQTPKHLITATGQRVTLRCSPRSGDLSVYWYQQSLDQGLQFLIQYYNGEERAKGNILERFSAQQFPDLHSELNLSSLELGDSALYFCASSVDGTRATGELFFGEGSRLTVL.

This clone was seen ten or more times. J is TRBJ1-3 and V is TRBV7-2; no clear D. The V and J ends lost 5 bases and 0 bases respectively, with 14 bases between them. CDR1 is SGHTA, CDR2 FQGNSA, per germline. The CDR3 has 16 residues. CDR3 coding DNA: TGTGCCAGCAGCCGCATGGGAGGGAACTCTGGAAACACCATATATTTT. It specifies CASSRMGGNSGNTIYF. Drawing the rest from reference TRBV7-2 and TRBJ1-3, the complete variable domain is GAGVSQSPSNKVTEKGKDVELRCDPISGHTALYWYRQSLGQGLEFLIYFQGNSAPDKSGLPSDRFSAERTGGSVSTLTIQRTQQEDSAVYLCASSRMGGNSGNTIYFGEGSWLTVV.